This T cell receptor (beta chain) was sequenced during a study of blood T cell repertoires in COVID-19 (dated by TCRdb to 2020 to 2022). For the study in its entirety: Samples from collaborators originated in the United States, Italy and Spain and spanned both the acute and convalescent phases of COVID-19. Where available, HLA class I and class II types were taken from metadata supplied by the sample provider and were not determined by assay-based typing. Samples came from the ongoing ImmuneRACE study (first 160 participants) plus 1,254 subjects from 6 global collaborators. The sample metadata nearly always contained a de-identified subject ID, COVID-19 status, age in years and sex. The prospective study material was composed of cDNA or gDNA derived from T cells, B-cell-depleted T cells, or PBMCs. The repertoires were released in a freely available public database meant as a resource for research on the immune response to SARS-CoV-2. The dataset comprised deeply sampled blood TCRbeta repertoires from subjects exposed to, actively infected with, or recovered from COVID-19. Broad study findings and their caveats: The quantity of clinical and demographic metadata differed by source and by participant and was supplied without curation.

Of note for this clone: Which antigen it targets is not known. No much larger clone exists at a distance of one base, and base qualities are not known.

TCRbeta CDR3 regions were amplified from genomic DNA using the immunoSEQ Assay, a bias-controlled multiplex PCR. In the source study's methods: The number of nucleated cells in each sample was estimated by amplification of reference gene primers within the assay. Sequence reads were collapsed and filtered to measure the absolute abundance of every unique TCRbeta CDR3 rearrangement. For each sample, productive Simpson clonality was calculated as the square root of Simpson's diversity index over productive rearrangements. Imported from immuneACCESS, the table was reduced by TCRdb to in-frame sequences with V and J called. These copies leave out some clones; in studies compared against another copy, an unresolved V gene accounts for under half, and the cause of the remainder is not known. V and J calls and clone size are copied from that table; D and trimming were computed from the DNA. The sample yields 350,000 or so clones; almost 90% were counted once. The ten top clones hold just over 1% of the sample.

From V the trimming removes 4 bases and from J it removes 7 bases, while the gene matches leave 7 bases of the junction unaccounted for. The germline V gene supplies CDR1 SGHRS and CDR2 YFSETQ. The CDR3 has 13 amino acids, counting the end cysteine and phenylalanine. Only CDR3 DNA is held: 39 bases, read in frame from base 1. Participants in the prospective study were aged about 18 to 95 years, lived in 20 to 30 United States geographic areas, and enrolled through a virtual design. Cohort assignment in the prospective study relied on participant-reported clinical history from a screening survey and a study questionnaire. Exposed participants were defined as having been in contact with someone with a PCR-confirmed or clinician-diagnosed COVID-19 case within 2 weeks of study entry. Mobile phlebotomists in the prospective study collected whole blood, serum and a nasopharyngeal or oropharyngeal swab from every participant. Over an approximately 2-month period, participants in the prospective study had the option of providing additional blood draws and questionnaires. Prospective study blood samples were shipped either frozen or at room temperature before DNA extraction.

The TCR was taken from a woman in her 30s who had been exposed to COVID-19. Source material: PBMCs or T cells enriched from blood (not recorded which). The chain employs TRBV5-1 and TRBJ1-2; TRBD1 agrees with 7 junctional bases. The nucleotides are TGCGCCAGCAGCCTGGGGACAGTTCGTGGCTACACCTTC. This sequence encodes CASSLGTVRGYTF.